This T cell receptor (beta chain) was documented in a study of immune cell composition in non-small cell lung cancer. Study-wide context: Most cases were lung adenocarcinoma or squamous cell carcinoma.

Broader study findings: Tumour-associated clones >0.5% occurred in approximately 34% of adenocarcinomas, 75% of squamous. Overall clonality, unlike maximal tumour-associated clone frequency, did not predict TIL reactivity. Tumour TCR-beta clonality showed no significant link to smoking pack-years.

Libraries were prepared by immunoSEQ multiplex PCR; TCRdb keeps only in-frame clonotypes and omits some of them. The data hold 7,500 to 10,000 clones, with approximately 77% observed a single time. Normal lung sampling was at least 3 cm from the tumour, as distant as possible. The CDR3 extends over 14 amino acids. Germline assignment: CDR1 MNHEY and CDR2 SMNVEV (reference sequence). The junction had 6 bases not matched to a gene; V was cut back by 2 bases and J by 6 bases. About this clone: What it binds is not known.

This TCR derives from a human donor with non-small cell lung cancer. The J gene is TRBJ2-7, the V gene TRBV27, with TRBD2 matching 8 bases. The source material was non-adjacent lung tissue. The chain's CDR3 is CASSLAGGGSEQYF. The CDR3 nucleotides read TGTGCCAGCAGTTTAGCGGGAGGTGGGAGCGAGCAGTACTTC.